This T cell receptor (beta chain) emerged from a study of tumor-infiltrating lymphocytes in primary liver carcinoma. General study results and limits: It was in tumors, not blood, that the top-250-clone fraction was significantly higher (p = 0.039). Paired tumor-adjacent and tumor-blood samples overlapped less than tumor region pairs did. Only about 7-25% of top clones showed up in all five tumor regions.

This clonotype was picked up many times. Its antigen remains unidentified. The CDR3 length is 19 residues. Looked up from germline, CDR1 is MNHNY and CDR2 is SVGAGI (reference sequence). The germline V and J ends were trimmed by 10 bases and 3 bases, with 33 bases remaining between them. Joint extraction of RNA and DNA used about 17-33 mg of bulk tissue that was unsorted. Resection treated the patients' primary liver carcinoma. cDNA specific to TCR beta was made from approximately 500 ng of total RNA, with a constant-region primer employed for priming. Three-round nested multiplex PCR performed with slightly modified ARM-PCR produced the TCR beta libraries. Both of the initial two PCR rounds ran for roughly 10 cycles and employed TRBV1-TRBV30 forward primers alongside a C-beta reverse primer. TCRdb analysed the multiplex PCR reads with MiXCR anew, one entry per CDR3 protein. The profile shows approximately 64,000 distinct CDR3 sequences, 71% of them singletons.

The sequenced sample was liver tumor tissue from sampling region 4. Sample subset: tumor region T4, right-lateral pole. The receptor's source is a man in his forties or fifties with primary liver carcinoma and hepatitis B virus infection. This chain links TRBV6-6 with TRBJ1-2; TRBD1 might be the D (5 bases). In DNA form, the CDR3 reads TGTGCCACCACTCATGAAACGTATAGGACAACGAAAGGCTACTATGGCTACACCTTC. Translating it yields CATTHETYRTTKGYYGYTF.